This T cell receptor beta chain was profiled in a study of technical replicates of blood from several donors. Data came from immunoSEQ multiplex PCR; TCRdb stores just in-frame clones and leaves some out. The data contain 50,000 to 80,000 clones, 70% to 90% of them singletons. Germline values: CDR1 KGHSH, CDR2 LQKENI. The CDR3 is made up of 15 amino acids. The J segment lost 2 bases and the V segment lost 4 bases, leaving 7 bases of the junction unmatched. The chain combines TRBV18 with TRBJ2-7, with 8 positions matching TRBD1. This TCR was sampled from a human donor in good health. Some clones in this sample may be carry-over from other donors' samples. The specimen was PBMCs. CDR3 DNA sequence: TGTGCCAGCTCACACAAGGACAGGGTGGCCTACGAGCAGTACTTC. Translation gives CASSHKDRVAYEQYF.